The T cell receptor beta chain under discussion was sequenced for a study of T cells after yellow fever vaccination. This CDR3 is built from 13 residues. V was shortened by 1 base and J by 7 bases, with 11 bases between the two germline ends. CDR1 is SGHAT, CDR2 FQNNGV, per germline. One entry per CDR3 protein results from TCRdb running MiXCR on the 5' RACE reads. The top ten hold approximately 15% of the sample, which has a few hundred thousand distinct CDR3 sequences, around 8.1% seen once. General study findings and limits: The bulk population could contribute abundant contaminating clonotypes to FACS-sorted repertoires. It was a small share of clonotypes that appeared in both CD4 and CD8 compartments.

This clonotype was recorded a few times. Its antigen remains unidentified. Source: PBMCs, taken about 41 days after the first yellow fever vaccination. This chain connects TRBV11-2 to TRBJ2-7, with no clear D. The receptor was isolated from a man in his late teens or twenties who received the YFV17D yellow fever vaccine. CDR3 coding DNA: TGTGCCAGCAGCTTAGTCCAGGAGAGGGAGCAGTACGTC. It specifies CASSLVQEREQYV.